Given below is one T cell receptor (beta chain) in context. Germline V gene data show CDR1 as SGHVS and CDR2 as FQNEAQ. The CDR3 has 15 amino acids. V dropped 3 bases and J dropped 3; count of bases not matched to a gene: 2. How the authors handled the data: Quantification of nucleated cells was approximated via reference gene primer amplification. TCRdb keeps only in-frame clones here, not all; method: immunoSEQ multiplex PCR. V and J calls and clone size are as listed in that table; D and trimming were resolved from the DNA. The data show 85,000 or so clones, approximately 90% seen once. This specimen belongs to a study of blood T cell repertoires in COVID-19. Study-wide context: Donors in the United States, Italy and Spain gave samples during acute or convalescent COVID-19. Sample material is recorded as cDNA or gDNA derived from T cells, B-cell-depleted T cells, or PBMCs.

V is TRBV7-8 and J is TRBJ2-2; 9 nucleotides line up with TRBD2. Sequenced: peripheral blood. The TCR sequence derives from a man aged 50 or older with active or convalescent COVID-19. This chain's CDR3 is CASSFLAGYTGELFF. The CDR3 coding sequence is TGTGCCAGCAGCTTCCTAGCGGGGTACACCGGGGAGCTGTTTTTT.